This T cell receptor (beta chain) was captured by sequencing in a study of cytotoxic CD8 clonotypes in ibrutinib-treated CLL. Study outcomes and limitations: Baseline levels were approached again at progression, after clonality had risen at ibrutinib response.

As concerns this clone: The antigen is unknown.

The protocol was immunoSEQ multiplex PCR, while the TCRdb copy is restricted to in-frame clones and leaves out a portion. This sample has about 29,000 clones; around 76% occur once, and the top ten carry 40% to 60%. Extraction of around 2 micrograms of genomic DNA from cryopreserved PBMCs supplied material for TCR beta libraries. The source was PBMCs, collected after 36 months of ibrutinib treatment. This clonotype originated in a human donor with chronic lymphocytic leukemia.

The CDR3 loop is CASSQGLQLAGRPDTQYF. The CDR3 DNA follows: TGCGCCAGCAGCCAAGGCTTGCAGCTAGCGGGGAGACCAGATACGCAGTATTTT. The chain combines TRBV4-1 with TRBJ2-3; 9 nucleotides align to TRBD2. The CDR3 loop spans 18 amino acids. Unmatched junction bases numbered 12, after V lost 1 base and J lost 4 bases. Germline CDR1 is MGHRA and CDR2 is YSYEKL.